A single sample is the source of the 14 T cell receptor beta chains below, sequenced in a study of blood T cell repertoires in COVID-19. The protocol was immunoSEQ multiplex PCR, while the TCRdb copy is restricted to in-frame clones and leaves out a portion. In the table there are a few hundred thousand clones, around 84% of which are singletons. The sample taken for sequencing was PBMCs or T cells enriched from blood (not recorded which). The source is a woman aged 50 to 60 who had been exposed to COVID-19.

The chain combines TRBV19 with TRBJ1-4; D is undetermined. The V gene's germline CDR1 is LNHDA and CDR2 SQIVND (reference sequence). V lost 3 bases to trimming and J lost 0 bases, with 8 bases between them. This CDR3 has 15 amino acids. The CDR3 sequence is CASSISGATNEKLFF. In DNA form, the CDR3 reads TGTGCCAGTAGTATTTCCGGGGCAACTAATGAAAAACTGTTTTTT.

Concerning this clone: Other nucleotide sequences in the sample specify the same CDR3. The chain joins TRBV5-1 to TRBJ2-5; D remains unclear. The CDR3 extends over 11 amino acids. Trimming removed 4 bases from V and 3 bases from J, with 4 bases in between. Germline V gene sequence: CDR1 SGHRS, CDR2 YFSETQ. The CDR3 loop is CASSLKETQYF. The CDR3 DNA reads TGCGCCAGCAGCCTAAAAGAGACCCAGTACTTC.

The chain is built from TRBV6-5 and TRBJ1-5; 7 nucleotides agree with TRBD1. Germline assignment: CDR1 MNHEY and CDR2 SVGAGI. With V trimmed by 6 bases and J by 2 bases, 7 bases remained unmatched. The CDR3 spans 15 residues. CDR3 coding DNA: TGTGCCAGCAGGCCTGACAGGGATCGCAATCAGCCCCAGCATTTT. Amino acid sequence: CASRPDRDRNQPQHF.

Here the CDR3 DNA reads TGTGCCAGCAGCCAATTGATGGGGGGGCCCTCCTATAATTCACCCCTCCACTTT. It yields the protein CASSQLMGGPSYNSPLHF. The J gene is TRBJ1-6, the V gene TRBV3-1 (or the pseudogene TRBV3-2), with a possible D match to TRBD1 (6 bases). The CDR3 sequence is 18 residues long. V lost 2 bases to trimming and J lost 0 bases, with 14 bases between them. Germline V lookup: CDR1 LGHDT, CDR2 YNNKEL (reference sequence).

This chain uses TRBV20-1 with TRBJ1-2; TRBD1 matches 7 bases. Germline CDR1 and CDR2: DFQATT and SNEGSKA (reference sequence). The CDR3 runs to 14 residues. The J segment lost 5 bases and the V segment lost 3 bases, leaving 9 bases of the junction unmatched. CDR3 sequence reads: CSASIPGTDYGYTF. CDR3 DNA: TGCAGTGCTAGTATTCCCGGGACAGATTATGGCTACACCTTC.

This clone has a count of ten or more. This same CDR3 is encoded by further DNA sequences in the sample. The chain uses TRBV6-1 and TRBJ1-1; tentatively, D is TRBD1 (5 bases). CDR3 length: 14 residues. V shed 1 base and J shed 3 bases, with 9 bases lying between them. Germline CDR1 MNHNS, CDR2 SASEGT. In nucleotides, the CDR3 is TGTGCCAGCAGTGAAGGGGGCAGTTACACTGAAGCTTTCTTT. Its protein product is CASSEGGSYTEAFF.

The chain's CDR3 is CASSLMGGDTGELFF. CDR3 sequence (DNA): TGTGCCAGCAGCTTAATGGGGGGAGACACCGGGGAGCTGTTTTTT. The gene calls are TRBV5-5 and TRBJ2-2, with D possibly matching TRBD2 (6 bases). This CDR3 has 15 amino acids. The ends were cut back, 2 bases at V and 3 bases at J, with 11 bases in the middle. The germline CDR1 and CDR2 sequences are SGHKS and YYEKEE (reference sequence).

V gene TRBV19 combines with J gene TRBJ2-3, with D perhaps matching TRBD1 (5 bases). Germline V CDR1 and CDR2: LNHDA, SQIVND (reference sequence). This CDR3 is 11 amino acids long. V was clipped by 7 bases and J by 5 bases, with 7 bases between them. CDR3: CASTQGDTQYF. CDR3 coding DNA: TGTGCCAGTACCCAGGGAGATACGCAGTATTTT.

The CDR3 DNA reads TGTGCCAGCAGCCCTATCGGGAGATATGGCTACACCTTC. Its protein is CASSPIGRYGYTF. The chain uses TRBV6-2 or TRBV6-3 and TRBJ1-2; D gene ambiguous. Germline V CDR1 and CDR2: MNHEY, SVGEGT. Trimming removed 6 bases from V and 5 bases from J, with 13 bases in between. The length of the CDR3 is 13 residues.

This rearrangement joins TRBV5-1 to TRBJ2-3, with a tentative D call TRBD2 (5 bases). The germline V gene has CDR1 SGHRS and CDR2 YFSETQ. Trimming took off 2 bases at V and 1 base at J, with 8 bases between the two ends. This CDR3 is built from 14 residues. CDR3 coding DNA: TGCGCCAGCAGCTTTGCGGGTCGCACAGATACGCAGTATTTT. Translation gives CASSFAGRTDTQYF.

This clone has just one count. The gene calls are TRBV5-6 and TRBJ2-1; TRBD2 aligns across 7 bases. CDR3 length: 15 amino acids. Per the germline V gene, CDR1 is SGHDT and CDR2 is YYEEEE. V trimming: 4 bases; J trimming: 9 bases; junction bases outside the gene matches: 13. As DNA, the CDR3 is TGTGCCAGCAGCCAGAACCTACTAGCGACGGCTGAGCAGTTCTTC. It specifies CASSQNLLATAEQFF.

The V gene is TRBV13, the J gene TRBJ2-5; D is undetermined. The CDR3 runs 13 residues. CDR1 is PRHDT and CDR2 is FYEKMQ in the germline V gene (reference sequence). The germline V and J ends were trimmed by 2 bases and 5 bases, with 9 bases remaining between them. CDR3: CASSLFLEETQYF. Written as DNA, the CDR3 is TGTGCCAGCAGCTTATTCCTGGAGGAGACCCAGTACTTC. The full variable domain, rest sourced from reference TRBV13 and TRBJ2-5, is AAGVIQSPRHLIKEKRETATLKCYPIPRHDTVYWYQQGPGQDPQFLISFYEKMQSDKGSIPDRFSAQQFSDYHSELNMSSLELGDSALYFCASSLFLEETQYFGPGTRLLVL.

Written as DNA, the CDR3 is TGTGCCAGCAGCTTGGGAGGGTCGGGCACTGAAGCTTTCTTT. It encodes CASSLGGSGTEAFF. The chain has TRBV5-4 and TRBJ1-1, with D unclear. The CDR3 has 14 residues. V gave up 0 bases and J gave up 4 bases, with 10 bases separating them. Germline V gene lookup returns CDR1 SGHNT and CDR2 YYREEE (reference sequence).

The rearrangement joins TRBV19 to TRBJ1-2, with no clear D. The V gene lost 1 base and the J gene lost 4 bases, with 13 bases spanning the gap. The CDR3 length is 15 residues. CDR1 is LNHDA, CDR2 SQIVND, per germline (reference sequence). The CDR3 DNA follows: TGTGCCAGTAGTATAGGGGCATCCCCCGTCTATGGCTACACCTTC. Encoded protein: CASSIGASPVYGYTF.